Below, 22 T cell receptor beta chains from the same sample are listed, as sequenced in a study of OX40 agonist ivuxolimab in advanced cancers. Assay used: immunoSEQ multiplex PCR; TCRdb lists only in-frame clones, some missing. The sample records 74,000 or so clones, 70% to 90% being singletons. The sequencing here drew on CD4+ or CD8+ T cells sorted from blood, taken in a trial of the OX40 agonist ivuxolimab. Source of these receptors: an adult with an advanced solid tumor such as melanoma, head and neck, liver or kidney cancer.

The chain has TRBV18 and TRBJ2-1; D unclear. Trimming took 6 bases from V and 9 from J, leaving 15 bases between them. The CDR3 has 13 amino acids. Germline assignment: CDR1 KGHSH and CDR2 LQKENI. The CDR3, as DNA: TGTGCCAGCTCCCAGCCCCAATCGGCTGAGCAGTTCTTC. Translation: CASSQPQSAEQFF.

The J gene is TRBJ2-3, the V gene TRBV27; 8 bases line up with TRBD2. Germline V lookup: CDR1 MNHEY, CDR2 SMNVEV (reference sequence). The CDR3 length is 17 residues. Trimming took 4 bases from V and 4 from J; bases not matched to a gene: 13. The CDR3 nucleotides read TGTGCCAGCAGTTCCCCGGGGGGGGCCCACCCCCCAGATACGCAGTATTTT. Protein product: CASSSPGGAHPPDTQYF.

The chain couples TRBV10-1 to TRBJ2-3; TRBD1 matches 8 bases. The CDR3 loop spans 18 amino acids. The V gene's germline CDR1 is WNHNN and CDR2 SYGVQD (reference sequence). V gave up 8 bases and J gave up 4 bases; unmatched junction bases: 20. CDR3 coding DNA: TGCGCCAGCCATGACGAAGGACAGGGCCCAGATGGCGCAGATACGCAGTATTTT. This encodes CASHDEGQGPDGADTQYF.

J is TRBJ2-3 and V is TRBV6-6; 9 nucleotides agree with TRBD2. V shed 8 bases and J 1 base; nucleotides not matched to a gene: 7. The CDR3 runs to 15 residues. The V gene's germline CDR1 is MNHNY and CDR2 SVGAGI (reference sequence). This CDR3 is CASGDSGRGTDTQYF. CDR3 bases: TGTGCCAGCGGGGATAGCGGGAGAGGCACAGATACGCAGTATTTT.

This clone was counted once. This chain links TRBV15 with TRBJ2-3; D possibly corresponds to TRBD2 (6 bases). There are 15 residues in the CDR3. Germline lookup yields CDR1 LNHNV and CDR2 YYDKDF (reference sequence). V was trimmed by 8 bases and J by 3 bases, leaving 18 bases between them. The CDR3 region is CATDRGAGRTDTQYF. As DNA, the CDR3 is TGTGCCACCGACCGTGGCGCGGGAAGGACAGATACGCAGTATTTT. The whole variable domain, remainder taken from reference TRBV15 and TRBJ2-3, is DAMVIQNPRYQVTQFGKPVTLSCSQTLNHNVMYWYQQKSSQAPKLLFHYYDKDFNNEADTPDNFQSRRPNTSFCFLDIRSPGLGDTAMYLCATDRGAGRTDTQYFGPGTRLTVL.

This rearrangement joins TRBV7-9 to TRBJ2-3; D gene ambiguous. V was shortened by 1 base and J by 2 bases, with 7 bases between the two germline ends. The CDR3 sequence is 14 residues long. Germline V CDR1 and CDR2: SEHNR, FQNEAQ (reference sequence). CDR3 loop: CASSLVQDTDTQYF. The CDR3 DNA is TGTGCCAGCAGCTTAGTTCAGGACACAGATACGCAGTATTTT.

This chain uses TRBV5-1 with TRBJ2-3; 7 nucleotides align to TRBD2. V lost 7 bases and J lost 0; bases outside the gene matches: 5. CDR3 size: 14 residues. Germline CDR1 SGHRS, CDR2 YFSETQ. The CDR3 region has the DNA TGCGCCAGCGGGGCAGCGGGGAGCACAGATACGCAGTATTTT. It yields the protein CASGAAGSTDTQYF.

The genes are TRBV28 and TRBJ1-4, with D unclear. Trimming took off 5 bases at V and 8 bases at J, with 6 bases between the two ends. This CDR3 is built from 11 residues. CDR1 and CDR2 (germline): MDHEN, SYDVKM. The DNA of the CDR3 is TGTGCCAGCAGTCTCAGCGAAAAACTGTTTTTT. It translates to CASSLSEKLFF.

The CDR3 DNA follows: TGTGCCAGCAGCCAGGGGGGGGAAGGCCCTGGAAACACCATATATTTT. The encoded protein is CASSQGGEGPGNTIYF. The chain is built from TRBV5-4 and TRBJ1-3, with 7 bases that match TRBD1. Germline V gene sequence: CDR1 SGHNT, CDR2 YYREEE (reference sequence). Unmatched junction bases numbered 9, after V lost 4 bases and J lost 2 bases. CDR3 length: 16 residues.

The chain carries TRBV7-9 and TRBJ2-5; TRBD1 agrees at 8 bases. The junction had 3 bases not matched to a gene; V was cut back by 2 bases and J by 4 bases. Germline V CDR1 and CDR2: SEHNR, FQNEAQ (reference sequence). The CDR3 has 14 amino acids. In nucleotides, the CDR3 is TGTGCCAGCAGCTTAATAGGACAGGGAGAGACCCAGTACTTC. This translates into CASSLIGQGETQYF.

The chain carries TRBV29-1 and TRBJ2-5; D might be TRBD1 or TRBD2, each matching 5 bases. The CDR3 sequence is 12 residues long. Germline CDR1 and CDR2: SQVTM and ANQGSEA. V lost 5 bases, J lost 3 bases, and 10 bases lay in between. CDR3 DNA: TGCAGCGTTCGGGACGGGAAAGAGACCCAGTACTTC. It translates to CSVRDGKETQYF.

CDR3 in amino acids: CASSPNQGLYTEAFF. The CDR3 coding sequence is TGTGCCAGCTCACCTAATCAGGGCCTGTACACTGAAGCTTTCTTT. This chain links TRBV18 with TRBJ1-1, with a tentative D call TRBD1 (5 bases). The CDR3 runs to 15 residues. CDR1 and CDR2 from the germline V gene are KGHSH and LQKENI. Trimming pared 3 bases from V and 3 bases from J, leaving 14 bases between.

This rearrangement joins TRBV21-1 to TRBJ2-2; TRBD2 is the table's D call and was not checked against the DNA. TRBV21-1 has pseudogene status. The CDR3 loop spans 15 amino acids. CDR3 in amino acids: CASSPRGTDTGELFF. DNA of the CDR3: TGTGCCAGCAGCCCCCGCGGGACTGACACCGGGGAGCTGTTTTTT.

The chain combines TRBV28 with TRBJ1-6; a possible D gene is TRBD1 (6 bases). Looked up from germline, CDR1 is MDHEN and CDR2 is SYDVKM. The CDR3 is 12 residues long. Trimming left V 7 bases short and J 10 bases short, with 11 bases between. The CDR3 spells CASTRGRSPLHF. The DNA for the CDR3 is TGTGCCAGCACCAGGGGACGATCACCCCTCCACTTT.

The chain recombines TRBV10-3 with TRBJ1-3; D is ambiguous. CDR1 ENHRY and CDR2 SYGVKD come from the germline V gene. CDR3 length: 15 residues. The V end lost 6 bases, the J end lost 0 bases, and 12 bases lay between the germline ends. This chain's CDR3 is CAIRETGSSGNTIYF. The CDR3 DNA reads TGTGCCATCAGAGAGACTGGCTCCTCTGGAAACACCATATATTTT.

CDR3 loop: CSVGLTQETQYF. The CDR3 coding sequence is TGCAGCGTTGGCTTAACCCAAGAGACCCAGTACTTC. The chain uses TRBV29-1 and TRBJ2-5; D remains unclear. Trimming shortened V by 4 bases and J by 1 base, and 7 bases separated the two germline ends. The germline CDR1 and CDR2 sequences are SQVTM and ANQGSEA. This CDR3 has 12 amino acids. Based on the CDR3 plus reference TRBV29-1 and TRBJ2-5, the full variable domain is SAVISQKPSRDICQRGTSLTIQCQVDSQVTMMFWYRQQPGQSLTLIATANQGSEATYESGFVIDKFPISRPNLTFSTLTVSNMSPEDSSIYLCSVGLTQETQYFGPGTRLLVL.

In its sample, this clone was seen once. The chain links TRBV5-4 to TRBJ1-6; D unresolved. CDR1 is SGHNT, CDR2 YYREEE, per germline (reference sequence). V lost 4 bases, J lost 5 bases, and 10 bases lay in between. CDR3 length: 14 amino acids. The CDR3 sequence: CASSKEPHNSPLHF. The DNA for the CDR3 is TGTGCCAGCAGCAAAGAACCGCATAATTCACCCCTCCACTTT.

V gene TRBV18 combines with J gene TRBJ2-1, with 13 positions matching TRBD2. From germline, CDR1 is KGHSH and CDR2 LQKENI. The CDR3 consists of 16 residues. Trimming cost V 3 bases and J 12 bases; bases outside gene matches: 11. The CDR3, as DNA: TGTGCCAGCTCACCTGGGACTAGCGGGATTGGGAACGGGCAGTTCTTC. Protein sequence: CASSPGTSGIGNGQFF.

The chain couples TRBV7-2 to TRBJ1-4; possible D gene TRBD1, 5 bases. The CDR3 consists of 13 residues. Germline V gene sequence: CDR1 SGHTA, CDR2 FQGNSA. The germline V and J ends were trimmed by 4 bases and 7 bases, with 10 bases remaining between them. DNA for the CDR3: TGTGCCAGCAGCTCTAGACAGACTGAAAAACTGTTTTTT. Translating gives CASSSRQTEKLFF.

This sequence joins TRBV6-5 and TRBJ1-2, with 7 bases identical to TRBD1. Germline V CDR1 and CDR2: MNHEY, SVGAGI. CDR3 length: 13 residues. V gave up 11 bases and J gave up 4 bases; unmatched junction bases: 10. The CDR3 is CAVTPGQPYGYTF. The CDR3 DNA follows: TGTGCCGTGACACCGGGACAGCCCTATGGCTACACCTTC.

The chain employs TRBV12-2 and TRBJ2-7; the listed D gene, TRBD1, was not tested against the DNA. TRBV12-2 is a known pseudogene. The CDR3 is made up of 16 amino acids. The CDR3 reads CASQRKGDMLPYEQYF. CDR3 bases: TGTGCAAGCCAACGGAAGGGGGATATGTTACCCTACGAGCAGTACTTC.

The chain employs TRBV7-2 and TRBJ1-2; D unresolved. CDR1 is SGHTA, CDR2 FQGNSA, per germline. CDR3 length equals 13 residues. Trimming removed 1 base at V and 6 bases at J, with 9 bases between. The CDR3 here is CASSLGFVDGYTF. The CDR3 bases are TGTGCCAGCAGCTTAGGTTTTGTGGATGGCTACACCTTC.